Sequencing of this T cell receptor (beta chain) was carried out in a study of CD8 T cells in ankylosing spondylitis. Quantitative 5'-RACE with molecular barcodes produced the TCR beta libraries. TCRdb called the 5' RACE reads again in MiXCR, with one record for every CDR3 protein. The sample yields hundreds of thousands of distinct CDR3 sequences, 7.5% to 9.5% seen once. This clonotype was picked up a small number of times. The antigen is not known. Study-level results: A motif in TCR beta, a set of 8 or 9 highly homologous variants, appeared characteristic of ankylosing spondylitis blood. Earlier reports found some motif variants in synovial fluid and blood in reactive arthritis. Reportedly, matched ankylosing spondylitis synovial fluid was significantly enriched for disease-linked clones.

The origin of this receptor is a female donor with ankylosing spondylitis or in good health (not recorded which). The sample comprised blood, either unsorted or a sorted T cell fraction (not recorded which).

CDR3 bases: TGTGCTAGTGCCAAAGGACAAGGGAACACTGAAGCTTTCTTT. The encoded protein is CASAKGQGNTEAFF. The chain couples TRBV12-5 to TRBJ1-1; D is possibly TRBD1 (5 bases). Trimming took off 7 bases at V and 1 base at J, with 13 bases between the two ends. The CDR3 runs to 14 residues. Germline loops: CDR1 LGHNT, CDR2 FRNRAP.